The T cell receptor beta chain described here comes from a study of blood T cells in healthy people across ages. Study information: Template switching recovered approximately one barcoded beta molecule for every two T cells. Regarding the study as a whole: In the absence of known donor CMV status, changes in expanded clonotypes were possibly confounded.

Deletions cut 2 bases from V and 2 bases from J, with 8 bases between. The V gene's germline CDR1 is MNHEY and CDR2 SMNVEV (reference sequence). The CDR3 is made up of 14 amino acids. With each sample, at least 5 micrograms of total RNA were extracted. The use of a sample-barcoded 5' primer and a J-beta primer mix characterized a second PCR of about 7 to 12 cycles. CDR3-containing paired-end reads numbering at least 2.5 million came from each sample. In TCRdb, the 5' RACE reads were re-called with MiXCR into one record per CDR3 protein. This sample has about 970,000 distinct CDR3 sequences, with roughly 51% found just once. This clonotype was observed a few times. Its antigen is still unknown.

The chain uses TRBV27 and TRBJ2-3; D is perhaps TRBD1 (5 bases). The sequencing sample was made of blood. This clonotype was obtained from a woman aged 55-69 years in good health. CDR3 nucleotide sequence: TGTGCCAGCAGTTTAGTCAGGGACACAGATACGCAGTATTTT. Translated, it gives CASSLVRDTDTQYF.